This T cell receptor (beta chain) was retrieved from a study of early stage breast cancer tumors. Clones were sequenced by immunoSEQ multiplex PCR, and TCRdb holds only the in-frame ones, with some missing. The table has 20,000 to 25,000 clones, about three quarters seen once. CDR1 is SGHDT and CDR2 is YYEEEE in the germline V gene. The CDR3 is 15 residues long. V was cut by 7 bases and J by 4 bases, with 20 bases left in between. This clonotype was obtained from a person between 60 and 69 years old with breast cancer. The V gene is TRBV5-6, the J gene TRBJ1-2, with a possible D match to TRBD1 (5 bases). What was sequenced was blood. The CDR3 region is CASGTGTSRGYGYTF. The CDR3 coding sequence is TGTGCCAGCGGAACCGGGACCTCCCGGGGCTATGGCTACACCTTC.